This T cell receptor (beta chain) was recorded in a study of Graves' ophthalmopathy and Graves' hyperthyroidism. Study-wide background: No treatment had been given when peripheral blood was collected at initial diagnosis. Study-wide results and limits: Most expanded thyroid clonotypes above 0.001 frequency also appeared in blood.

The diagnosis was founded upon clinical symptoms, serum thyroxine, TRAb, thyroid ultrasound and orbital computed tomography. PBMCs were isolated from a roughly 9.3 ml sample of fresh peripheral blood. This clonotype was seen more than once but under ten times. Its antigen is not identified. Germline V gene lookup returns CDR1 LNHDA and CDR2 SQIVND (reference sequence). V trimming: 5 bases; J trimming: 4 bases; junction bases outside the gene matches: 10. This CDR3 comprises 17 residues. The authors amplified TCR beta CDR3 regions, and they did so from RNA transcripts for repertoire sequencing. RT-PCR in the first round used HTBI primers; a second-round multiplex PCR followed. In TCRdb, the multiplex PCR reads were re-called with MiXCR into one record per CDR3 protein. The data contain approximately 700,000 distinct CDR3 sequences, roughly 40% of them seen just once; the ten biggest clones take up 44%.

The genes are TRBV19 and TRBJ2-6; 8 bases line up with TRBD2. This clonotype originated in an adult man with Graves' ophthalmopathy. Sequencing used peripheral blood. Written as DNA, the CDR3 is TGTGCCAGTAGTGATTTTCCGGGAGGGAGCGGGGCCAACGTCCTGACTTTC. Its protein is CASSDFPGGSGANVLTF. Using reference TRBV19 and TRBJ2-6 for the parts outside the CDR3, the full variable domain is DGGITQSPKYLFRKEGQNVTLSCEQNLNHDAMYWYRQDPGQGLRLIYYSQIVNDFQKGDIAEGYSVSREKKESFPLTVTSAQKNPTAFYLCASSDFPGGSGANVLTFGAGSRLTVL.